The 30 T cell receptor beta chains in this list originate from one sample, sequenced in a study of T cell repertoires in cytomegalovirus infection. TCRdb reprocessed the reads with MiXCR, giving one entry per CDR3 protein. The sample records some 390,000 distinct CDR3 sequences, around 18% being singletons. The sequenced sample was PBMCs. The receptor set was obtained from a human donor in good health (CMV status not recorded). Some clones in this sample may be carry-over from other donors' samples.

This clonotype came up a few times. The chain is built from TRBV2 and TRBJ1-5; 9 bases match TRBD1. The CDR3 spans 14 residues. Trimming at V came to 7 bases and at J to 3 bases, leaving 4 bases not matched to a gene. The germline CDR1 and CDR2 sequences are SNHLY and FYNNEI. The CDR3 bases are TGTGCCAGCACGGGACAGGGAATCAATCAGCCCCAGCATTTT. Residues: CASTGQGINQPQHF.

The V call is TRBV20-1, the J call TRBJ2-1, with 11 bases matching TRBD2. Trimming removed 0 bases from V and 2 bases from J; junction bases left unmatched: 15. This CDR3 comprises 20 residues. Germline lookup yields CDR1 DFQATT and CDR2 SNEGSKA (reference sequence). The CDR3 sequence is CSARDPAPKPSGRTYNEQFF. CDR3 DNA: TGCAGTGCTAGAGATCCGGCACCAAAGCCTAGCGGGAGGACCTACAATGAGCAGTTCTTC.

To note about this clonotype: This may be a read error, as it is one base from a much larger clone. V and J are TRBV7-2 and TRBJ2-3; TRBD1 is a possible D gene (6 bases). In germline, CDR1 is SGHTA, CDR2 FQGNSA. The CDR3 has 16 amino acids. The V end lost 3 bases, the J end lost 0 bases, and 13 bases lay between the germline ends. CDR3 DNA: TGTGCCAGCAGCTTGGACAGACAGGCTAGCACAGATACGCAGTATTTT. As protein: CASSLDRQASTDTQYF.

This clonotype was seen ten or more times. The V call is TRBV7-9, the J call TRBJ2-3, with a tentative D call TRBD2 (5 bases). V was cut by 4 bases and J by 4 bases, with 9 bases left in between. Germline-derived CDR1 and CDR2 are SEHNR and FQNEAQ (reference sequence). This CDR3 is built from 13 residues. Here the CDR3 reads CASSSPGADTQYF. In nucleotides, the CDR3 is TGTGCCAGCAGCTCCCCCGGGGCAGATACGCAGTATTTT.

Remarks on this clonotype: It is likely a read error, because the conserved phenylalanine at the end of the CDR3 is missing. This chain links TRBV12-3 or TRBV12-4 with TRBJ2-1; TRBD2 might be the D (6 bases). The V end was cut by 5 bases, the J end by 3 bases, with 11 bases between. The CDR3 extends over 14 amino acids. CDR3 coding DNA: TGTGCCAGCAGTCCCCCGGGGGTCTACAATGAGCAGTTCTGC. As protein: CASSPPGVYNEQFC.

This clonotype appeared a few times. The V and J genes are TRBV7-9 and TRBJ2-1; D unresolved. The CDR3 extends over 13 amino acids. V lost 5 bases and J lost 8, with 13 bases in between. From germline, CDR1 is SEHNR and CDR2 FQNEAQ (reference sequence). For the CDR3, the DNA is TGTGCCAGCAGCCCCCCGGTCCGAGATGAGCAGTTCTTC. Its protein product is CASSPPVRDEQFF. The whole variable domain, filled in from reference TRBV7-9 and TRBJ2-1, reads DTGVSQNPRHKITKRGQNVTFRCDPISEHNRLYWYRQTLGQGPEFLTYFQNEAQLEKSRLLSDRFSAERPKGSFSTLEIQRTEQGDSAMYLCASSPPVRDEQFFGPGTRLTVL.

V is TRBV7-2 and J is TRBJ2-7; TRBD2 aligns across 12 bases. V gave up 4 bases and J gave up 4 bases; unmatched junction bases: 5. This CDR3 comprises 15 residues. Germline V gives CDR1 SGHTA, CDR2 FQGNSA. DNA of the CDR3: TGTGCCAGCAGCTCCTATACTAGCGGGGGGTACGAGCAGTACTTC. The encoded protein is CASSSYTSGGYEQYF.

The chain recombines TRBV7-6 with TRBJ2-7; a weak D match, TRBD2 (6 bases). The CDR3 sequence is 13 residues long. Per the germline V gene, CDR1 is SGHVS and CDR2 is FNYEAQ. Trimming pared 3 bases from V and 5 bases from J, leaving 11 bases between. CDR3 sequence (DNA): TGTGCCAGCAGCTTGACTCCGGGGGACGAGCAGTACTTC. This gives the protein CASSLTPGDEQYF.

On this clonotype itself: This may be a read error, as it is one base from a much larger clone. V usage is TRBV7-8 and J usage is TRBJ2-3; D uncertain. CDR3 size: 14 residues. The ends were cut back, 7 bases at V and 1 base at J, with 12 bases in the middle. From germline, CDR1 is SGHVS and CDR2 FQNEAQ. This CDR3 reads CASTQNQGTDTQYF. In DNA form, the CDR3 reads TGTGCCAGCACCCAGAATCAGGGCACAGATACGCAGTATTTT.

This chain links TRBV11-2 with TRBJ2-3, with D perhaps TRBD2 (6 bases). The V end was cut by 5 bases, the J end by 7 bases, with 19 bases between. The CDR3 loop spans 15 amino acids. Germline-derived CDR1 and CDR2 are SGHAT and FQNNGV. CDR3 residues: CASSISLLRGNTQYF. CDR3 DNA sequence: TGTGCCAGCAGCATAAGCTTACTTCGGGGGAATACGCAGTATTTT.

This clonotype was counted a few times. The chain combines TRBV7-6 with TRBJ1-1; D is perhaps TRBD1 (5 bases). The V end lost 3 bases, the J end lost 5 bases, and 16 bases lay between the germline ends. Germline V gene lookup returns CDR1 SGHVS and CDR2 FNYEAQ. The CDR3 has 15 residues. CDR3 sequence (DNA): TGTGCCAGCAGCTTTACCCGGGGGAGATTGACTGAAGCTTTCTTT. Translation gives CASSFTRGRLTEAFF. Complete variable domain (other parts from reference TRBV7-6 and TRBJ1-1): GAGVSQSPRYKVTKRGQDVALRCDPISGHVSLYWYRQALGQGPEFLTYFNYEAQQDKSGLPNDRFSAERPEGSISTLTIQRTEQRDSAMYRCASSFTRGRLTEAFFGQGTRLTVV.

This clonotype occurred many times. V usage is TRBV28 and J usage is TRBJ2-5; D is perhaps TRBD1 or TRBD2 (5 bases each). V was shortened by 6 bases and J by 5 bases, with 28 bases between the two germline ends. Germline V CDR1 and CDR2: MDHEN, SYDVKM. The CDR3 covers 18 residues. The CDR3 here is CASSLPPRDLEDGETQYF. Here the CDR3 DNA reads TGTGCCAGCAGCCTGCCCCCCCGGGACCTTGAGGATGGGGAGACCCAGTACTTC.

Only a few counts were recorded for this clonotype. The chain couples TRBV7-9 to TRBJ2-7, with D unresolved. The germline V gene encodes CDR1 SEHNR and CDR2 FQNEAQ (reference sequence). Trimming pared 5 bases from V and 3 bases from J, leaving 14 bases between. The CDR3 has 14 residues. CDR3 loop: CASSHWDVVYEQYF. Written as DNA, the CDR3 is TGTGCCAGCAGCCACTGGGATGTAGTCTACGAGCAGTACTTC.

This clonotype occurred many times. The CDR3 reads CASRPPSFSRQDGTQYF. The CDR3 coding sequence is TGTGCCAGCAGACCCCCATCCTTCTCACGACAAGATGGGACCCAGTACTTC. V is TRBV6-2 or TRBV6-3 and J is TRBJ2-5; no reliable D call. Germline V CDR1 and CDR2: MNHEY, SVGEGT. V lost 6 bases to trimming and J lost 7 bases, with 27 bases between them. This CDR3 comprises 17 residues.

The chain employs TRBV9 and TRBJ1-3; possible D gene TRBD1, 6 bases. The V gene's germline CDR1 is SGDLS and CDR2 YYNGEE. Trimming pared 0 bases from V and 3 bases from J, leaving 16 bases between. The CDR3 is 17 amino acids. CDR3 in DNA: TGTGCCAGCAGCGTAGCTTCCGGGGGCGCGGGTGGAAACACCATATATTTT. It translates to CASSVASGGAGGNTIYF.

This clonotype has only a few counts. V is TRBV12-3 or TRBV12-4 and J is TRBJ1-6; TRBD1 might be the D (6 bases). This CDR3 is built from 14 residues. Trimming shortened V by 3 bases and J by 10 bases, and 13 bases separated the two germline ends. The CDR3 protein is CASSFQGPGSPLHF. The CDR3 DNA sequence: TGTGCCAGCAGTTTTCAGGGGCCGGGATCACCCCTCCACTTT.

This clonotype was seen only a few times. The chain is built from TRBV6-2 or TRBV6-3 and TRBJ1-2; 9 bases align to TRBD1. The germline gives CDR1 MNHEY, CDR2 SVGEGT. Trimming cost V 6 bases and J 2 bases; bases outside gene matches: 4. This CDR3 has 14 amino acids. CDR3 sequence reads: CASSWTGANYGYTF. The CDR3 bases are TGTGCCAGCAGCTGGACAGGGGCGAACTATGGCTACACCTTC.

This clonotype appeared a few times. The CDR3 coding sequence is TGCAGTGCTAGAGTGGGACAGGGACTGGGGGAGACCCAGTACTTC. Protein sequence: CSARVGQGLGETQYF. The genes are TRBV20-1 and TRBJ2-5; 9 positions match TRBD1. CDR1 is DFQATT, CDR2 SNEGSKA, per germline (reference sequence). V was clipped by 1 base and J by 5 bases; unmatched bases: 8. The CDR3 contains 15 residues.

The CDR3 DNA follows: TGTGCCAGCAGTCCTGGACTAGAAGATACGCAGTATTTT. This translates into CASSPGLEDTQYF. The chain uses TRBV12-3 or TRBV12-4 and TRBJ2-3, with 7 positions matching TRBD2. V lost 5 bases and J lost 5; bases outside the gene matches: 4. The CDR3 loop spans 13 amino acids.

The sample holds a few counts of this clonotype. This chain joins TRBV28 and TRBJ1-2; D not resolved. Trimming left V 11 bases short and J 0 bases short, with 16 bases between. The CDR3 is 14 residues long. CDR1 and CDR2 (germline): MDHEN, SYDVKM. CDR3 residues: CAAQAPGANYGYTF. CDR3 bases: TGTGCCGCCCAGGCGCCAGGCGCTAACTATGGCTACACCTTC.

The genes are TRBV28 and TRBJ1-2; possible D gene TRBD1, 6 bases. CDR1 and CDR2 (germline): MDHEN, SYDVKM. The CDR3 sequence is 16 residues long. V was pared by 6 bases and J by 5 bases, with 22 bases between. The DNA for the CDR3 is TGTGCCAGCAGCTTTCCTCGCCCACGGGGGCAATATGGCTACACCTTC. Its protein is CASSFPRPRGQYGYTF.

V is TRBV6-5 and J is TRBJ2-7; perhaps TRBD1 as D (6 bases). CDR1 and CDR2 (germline): MNHEY, SVGAGI. With 0 bases removed from V and 3 bases from J, the gap between germline ends came to 12 bases. This CDR3 comprises 15 residues. The CDR3 DNA is TGTGCCAGCAGTTACTCGAGCACGGGACACTACGAGCAGTACTTC. It translates to CASSYSSTGHYEQYF.

Ten or more counts support this clonotype. The V call is TRBV7-2, the J call TRBJ2-7; no reliable D call. The germline gives CDR1 SGHTA, CDR2 FQGNSA. This CDR3 is 13 amino acids long. The ends were cut back, 1 base at V and 3 bases at J, with 7 bases in the middle. CDR3 loop: CASSLERFYEQYF. The DNA for the CDR3 is TGTGCCAGCAGCTTAGAGAGGTTCTACGAGCAGTACTTC.

This clonotype occurred many times. This chain uses TRBV7-2 with TRBJ2-3; 9 bases match TRBD2. Germline V gene data show CDR1 as SGHTA and CDR2 as FQGNSA. The V segment lost 1 base and the J segment 7 bases; nucleotides outside the gene matches: 18. The CDR3 extends over 19 amino acids. CDR3 nucleotide sequence: TGTGCCAGCAGCTTAGTGATTGCGGGAGGGCCGGGGGAAGCTAATACGCAGTATTTT. Amino acids: CASSLVIAGGPGEANTQYF.

This clonotype occurred many times. The V call is TRBV7-6, the J call TRBJ1-3, with TRBD1 as a possible D gene (5 bases). The CDR3 runs to 16 residues. From germline, CDR1 is SGHVS and CDR2 FNYEAQ. V was clipped by 0 bases and J by 7 bases, with 16 bases between them. The CDR3 loop reads CASSLAPGDLGNTIYF. DNA of the CDR3: TGTGCCAGCAGCTTAGCGCCCGGGGACTTGGGGAACACCATATATTTT.

This clonotype showed up just a few times. This chain uses TRBV12-3 or TRBV12-4 with TRBJ2-5; D not resolved. This CDR3 spans 15 amino acids. V gave up 6 bases and J gave up 3 bases, with 17 bases separating them. The DNA of the CDR3 is TGTGCCAGCAGCCGAGAAGACCGCCCGGAAGAGACCCAGTACTTC. Translating it yields CASSREDRPEETQYF.

The genes are TRBV7-6 and TRBJ1-1, with no clear D. Trimming pared 6 bases from V and 3 bases from J, leaving 11 bases between. Germline values: CDR1 SGHVS, CDR2 FNYEAQ. The CDR3 covers 13 residues. The CDR3 DNA follows: TGTGCCAGCAGTTACCGTATGCACACTGAAGCTTTCTTT. The encoded protein is CASSYRMHTEAFF.

This clonotype showed up many times. The chain employs TRBV20-1 and TRBJ2-3; no definite D call. CDR1 is DFQATT, CDR2 SNEGSKA, per germline (reference sequence). V shed 4 bases and J shed 6 bases, with 8 bases lying between them. This CDR3 is built from 11 residues. This CDR3 is CSAIVWDTQYF. The CDR3 nucleotides read TGCAGTGCTATCGTCTGGGATACGCAGTATTTT.

This clonotype was picked up many times. V usage is TRBV7-2 and J usage is TRBJ2-2; TRBD2 is a possible D gene (5 bases). This CDR3 comprises 15 residues. Germline V CDR1 and CDR2: SGHTA, FQGNSA. Trimming left V 2 bases short and J 4 bases short, with 11 bases between. CDR3 DNA: TGTGCCAGCAGCTTAACTAGTTATGGCACCGGGGAGCTGTTTTTT. This codes for CASSLTSYGTGELFF.

In this sample, this clonotype turned up many times. The CDR3 loop is CASSISDNQPQHF. Here the CDR3 DNA reads TGTGCCAGTAGTATCTCCGACAATCAGCCCCAGCATTTT. The chain is built from TRBV19 and TRBJ1-5; no clear D. The germline V gene encodes CDR1 LNHDA and CDR2 SQIVND (reference sequence). The CDR3 extends over 13 amino acids. V lost 3 bases to trimming and J lost 3 bases, with 6 bases between them. Full variable domain (outside the CDR3, taken from reference TRBV19 and TRBJ1-5): DGGITQSPKYLFRKEGQNVTLSCEQNLNHDAMYWYRQDPGQGLRLIYYSQIVNDFQKGDIAEGYSVSREKKESFPLTVTSAQKNPTAFYLCASSISDNQPQHFGDGTRLSIL.